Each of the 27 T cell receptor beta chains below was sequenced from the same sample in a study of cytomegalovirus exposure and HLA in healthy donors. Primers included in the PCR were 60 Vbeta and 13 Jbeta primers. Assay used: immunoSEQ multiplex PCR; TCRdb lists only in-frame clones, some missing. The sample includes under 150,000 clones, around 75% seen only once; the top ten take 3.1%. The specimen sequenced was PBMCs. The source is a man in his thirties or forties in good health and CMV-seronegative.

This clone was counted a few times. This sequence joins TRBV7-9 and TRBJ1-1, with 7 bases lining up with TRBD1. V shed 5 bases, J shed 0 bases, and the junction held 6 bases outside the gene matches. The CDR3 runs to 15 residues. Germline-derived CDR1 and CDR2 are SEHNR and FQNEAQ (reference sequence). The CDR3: CASSPRGQMNTEAFF. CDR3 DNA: TGTGCCAGCAGCCCCAGGGGACAGATGAACACTGAAGCTTTCTTT.

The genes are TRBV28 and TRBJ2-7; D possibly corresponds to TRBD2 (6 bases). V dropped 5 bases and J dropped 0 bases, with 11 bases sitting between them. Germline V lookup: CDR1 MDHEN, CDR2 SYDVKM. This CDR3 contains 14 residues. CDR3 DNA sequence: TGTGCCAGCAGTGTCCATAGCGGCTCCTACGAGCAGTACTTC. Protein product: CASSVHSGSYEQYF.

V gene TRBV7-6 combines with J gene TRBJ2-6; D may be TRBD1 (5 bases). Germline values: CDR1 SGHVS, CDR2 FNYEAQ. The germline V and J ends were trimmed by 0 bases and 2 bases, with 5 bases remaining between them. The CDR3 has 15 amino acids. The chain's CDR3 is CASSLAGPGANVLTF. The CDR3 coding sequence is TGTGCCAGCAGCTTAGCGGGGCCTGGGGCCAACGTCCTGACTTTC.

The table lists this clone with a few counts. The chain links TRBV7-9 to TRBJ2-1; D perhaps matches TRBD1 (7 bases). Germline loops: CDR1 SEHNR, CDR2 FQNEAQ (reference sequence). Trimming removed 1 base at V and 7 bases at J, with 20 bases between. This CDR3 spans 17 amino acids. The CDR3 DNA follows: TGTGCCAGCAGCTTAGTTCGGGACAGCCAGGCGGGGAATGAGCAGTTCTTC. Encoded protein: CASSLVRDSQAGNEQFF.

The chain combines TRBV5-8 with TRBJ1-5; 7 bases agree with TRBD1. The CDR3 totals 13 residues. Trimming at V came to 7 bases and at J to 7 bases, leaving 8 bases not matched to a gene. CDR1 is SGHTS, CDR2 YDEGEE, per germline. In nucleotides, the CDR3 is TGTGCCAGCGCAGGACAGGAGGCCCAGCCCCAGCATTTT. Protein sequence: CASAGQEAQPQHF.

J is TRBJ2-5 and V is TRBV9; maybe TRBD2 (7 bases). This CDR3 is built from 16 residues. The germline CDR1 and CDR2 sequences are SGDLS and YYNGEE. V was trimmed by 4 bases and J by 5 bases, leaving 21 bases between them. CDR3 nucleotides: TGTGCCAGCAGCCTCAGTGGAAGGGGGGGCCTTGAGACCCAGTACTTC. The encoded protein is CASSLSGRGGLETQYF.

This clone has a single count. The CDR3: CASSYQGVVRNEQFF. The CDR3 region has the DNA TGTGCCAGCAGTTACCAGGGTGTGGTACGCAATGAGCAGTTCTTC. This chain joins TRBV6-5 and TRBJ2-1; the D gene is possibly TRBD1 (5 bases). The CDR3 is 15 amino acids. The V and J ends lost 2 bases and 6 bases respectively, with 14 bases between them. Germline V gene lookup returns CDR1 MNHEY and CDR2 SVGAGI.

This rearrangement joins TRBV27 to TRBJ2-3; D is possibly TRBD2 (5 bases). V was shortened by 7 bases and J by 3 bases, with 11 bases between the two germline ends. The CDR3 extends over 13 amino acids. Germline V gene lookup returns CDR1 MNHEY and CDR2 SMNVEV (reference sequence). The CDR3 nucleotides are TGTGCCAGCACGGGGAGTGGTACAGATACGCAGTATTTT. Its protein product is CASTGSGTDTQYF.

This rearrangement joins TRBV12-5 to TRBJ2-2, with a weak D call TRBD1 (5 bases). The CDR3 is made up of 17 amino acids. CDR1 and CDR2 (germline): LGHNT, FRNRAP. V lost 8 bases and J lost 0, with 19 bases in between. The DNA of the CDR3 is TGTGCTAGTATGGTCTCATTGGACAACTCGAACACCGGGGAGCTGTTTTTT. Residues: CASMVSLDNSNTGELFF. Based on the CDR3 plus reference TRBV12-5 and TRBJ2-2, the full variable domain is DARVTQTPRHKVTEMGQEVTMRCQPILGHNTVFWYRQTMMQGLELLAYFRNRAPLDDSGMPKDRFSAEMPDATLATLKIQPSEPRDSAVYFCASMVSLDNSNTGELFFGEGSRLTVL.

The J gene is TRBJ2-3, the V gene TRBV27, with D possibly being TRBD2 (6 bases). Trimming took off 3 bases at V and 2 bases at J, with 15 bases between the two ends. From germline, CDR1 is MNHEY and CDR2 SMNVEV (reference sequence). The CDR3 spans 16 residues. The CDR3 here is CASSLLLRGNTDTQYF. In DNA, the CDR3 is TGTGCCAGCAGTTTGCTACTGCGGGGAAACACAGATACGCAGTATTTT.

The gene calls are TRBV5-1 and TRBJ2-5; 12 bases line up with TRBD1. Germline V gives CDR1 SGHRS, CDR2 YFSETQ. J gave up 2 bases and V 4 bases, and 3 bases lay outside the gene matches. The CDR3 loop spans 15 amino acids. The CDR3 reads CASSGGQGAQETQYF. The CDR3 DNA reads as TGCGCCAGCAGCGGGGGACAGGGGGCACAAGAGACCCAGTACTTC.

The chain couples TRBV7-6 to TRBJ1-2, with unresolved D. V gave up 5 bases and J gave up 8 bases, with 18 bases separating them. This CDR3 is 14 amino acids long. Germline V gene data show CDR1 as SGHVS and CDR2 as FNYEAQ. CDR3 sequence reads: CASSVRVEDRGYTF. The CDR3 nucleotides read TGTGCCAGCAGCGTACGGGTCGAAGACCGGGGCTACACCTTC.

The CDR3 region has the DNA TGTGCCAGCAGTCCTCAAGCGGGAGGGCCGTTCTACGAGCAGTACTTC. Protein: CASSPQAGGPFYEQYF. The V and J genes are TRBV6-6 and TRBJ2-7, with 10 bases lining up with TRBD2. Germline loops: CDR1 MNHNY, CDR2 SVGAGI (reference sequence). V gave up 5 bases and J gave up 3 bases; unmatched junction bases: 10. The length of the CDR3 is 16 residues.

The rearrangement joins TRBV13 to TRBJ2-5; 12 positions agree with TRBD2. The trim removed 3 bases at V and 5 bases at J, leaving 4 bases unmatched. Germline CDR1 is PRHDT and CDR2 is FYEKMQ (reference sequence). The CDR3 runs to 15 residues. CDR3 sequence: CASSLTSGSLETQYF. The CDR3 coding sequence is TGTGCCAGCAGCTTGACTAGCGGGAGTTTGGAGACCCAGTACTTC.

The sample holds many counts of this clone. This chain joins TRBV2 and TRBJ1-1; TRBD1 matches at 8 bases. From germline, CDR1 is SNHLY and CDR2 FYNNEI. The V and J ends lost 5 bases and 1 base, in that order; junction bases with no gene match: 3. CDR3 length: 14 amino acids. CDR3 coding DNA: TGTGCCAGCAGTTACACAGGGGGGAACACTGAAGCTTTCTTT. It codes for CASSYTGGNTEAFF.

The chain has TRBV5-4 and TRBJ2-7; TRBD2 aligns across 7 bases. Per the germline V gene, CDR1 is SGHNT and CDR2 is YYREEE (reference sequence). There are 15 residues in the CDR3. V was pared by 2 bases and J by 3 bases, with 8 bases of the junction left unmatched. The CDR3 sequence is CASSFGGGLYYEQYF. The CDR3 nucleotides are TGTGCCAGCAGCTTCGGGGGAGGGCTTTACTACGAGCAGTACTTC.

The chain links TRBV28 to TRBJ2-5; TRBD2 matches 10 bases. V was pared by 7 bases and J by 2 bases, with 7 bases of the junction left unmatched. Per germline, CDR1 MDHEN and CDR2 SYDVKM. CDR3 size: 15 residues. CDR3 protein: CASKTLSGGQETQYF. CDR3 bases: TGTGCCAGCAAAACACTTAGCGGGGGGCAAGAGACCCAGTACTTC.

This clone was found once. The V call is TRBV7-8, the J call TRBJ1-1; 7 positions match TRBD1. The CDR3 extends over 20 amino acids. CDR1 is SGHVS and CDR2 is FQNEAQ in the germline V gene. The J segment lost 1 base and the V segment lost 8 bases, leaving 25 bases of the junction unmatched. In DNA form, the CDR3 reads TGTGCCAGCGATTTAGGGGGCCCGGGACGCAAAATAATGGAGAACACTGAAGCTTTCTTT. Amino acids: CASDLGGPGRKIMENTEAFF. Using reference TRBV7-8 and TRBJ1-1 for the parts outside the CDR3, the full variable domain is GAGVSQSPRYKVAKRGQDVALRCDPISGHVSLFWYQQALGQGPEFLTYFQNEAQLDKSGLPSDRFFAERPEGSVSTLKIQRTQQEDSAVYLCASDLGGPGRKIMENTEAFFGQGTRLTVV.

The CDR3 nucleotides are TGTGCCAGCGTAGTTGGATTATCGGCGGGAGCCGATGAGCAGTTCTTC. Amino acid sequence: CASVVGLSAGADEQFF. J is TRBJ2-1 and V is TRBV7-2; 7 bases line up with TRBD2. Germline V CDR1 and CDR2: SGHTA, FQGNSA. The CDR3 covers 16 residues. J lost 8 bases, V lost 8 bases, and 18 bases had no gene match.

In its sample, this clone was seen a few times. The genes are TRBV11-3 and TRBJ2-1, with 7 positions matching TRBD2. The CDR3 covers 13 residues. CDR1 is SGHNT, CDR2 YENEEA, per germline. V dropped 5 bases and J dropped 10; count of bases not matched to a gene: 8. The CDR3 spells CASSPGGGAEQFF. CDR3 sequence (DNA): TGTGCCAGCAGCCCCGGCGGGGGAGCGGAGCAGTTCTTC. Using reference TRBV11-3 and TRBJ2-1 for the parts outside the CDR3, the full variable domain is EAGVVQSPRYKIIEKKQPVAFWCNPISGHNTLYWYLQNLGQGPELLIRYENEEAVDDSQLPKDRFSAERLKGVDSTLKIQPAELGDSAVYLCASSPGGGAEQFFGPGTRLTVL.

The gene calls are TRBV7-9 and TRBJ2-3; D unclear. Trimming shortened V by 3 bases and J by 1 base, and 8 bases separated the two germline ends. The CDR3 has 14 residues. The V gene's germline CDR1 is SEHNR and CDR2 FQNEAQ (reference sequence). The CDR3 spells CASSFSRGTDTQYF. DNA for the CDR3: TGTGCCAGCAGCTTTTCTAGAGGCACAGATACGCAGTATTTT.

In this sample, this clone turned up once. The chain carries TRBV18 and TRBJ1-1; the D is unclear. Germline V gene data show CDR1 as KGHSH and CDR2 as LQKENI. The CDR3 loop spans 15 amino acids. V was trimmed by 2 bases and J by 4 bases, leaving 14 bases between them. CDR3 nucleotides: TGTGCCAGCTCACCAAATGACATTCCCGGCACTGAAGCTTTCTTT. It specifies CASSPNDIPGTEAFF.

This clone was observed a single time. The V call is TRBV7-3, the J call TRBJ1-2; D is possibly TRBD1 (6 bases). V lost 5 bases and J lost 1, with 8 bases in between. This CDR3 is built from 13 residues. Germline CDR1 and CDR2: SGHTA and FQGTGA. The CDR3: CASSEDSNYGYTF. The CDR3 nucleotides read TGTGCCAGCAGCGAGGACAGTAACTATGGCTACACCTTC.

Here the CDR3 reads CASSRRDRTTNTEAFF. Here the CDR3 DNA reads TGCGCCAGCAGCCGTCGGGACAGGACTACGAACACTGAAGCTTTCTTT. The genes are TRBV5-1 and TRBJ1-1; 8 positions agree with TRBD1. The junction had 9 bases not matched to a gene; V was cut back by 4 bases and J by 1 base. The CDR3 is 16 residues long. Germline assignment: CDR1 SGHRS and CDR2 YFSETQ.

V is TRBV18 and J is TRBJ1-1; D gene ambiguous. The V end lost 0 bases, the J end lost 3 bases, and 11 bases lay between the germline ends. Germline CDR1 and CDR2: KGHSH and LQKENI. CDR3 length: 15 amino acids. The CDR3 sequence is CASSPPYGFDTEAFF. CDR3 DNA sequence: TGTGCCAGCTCACCACCGTACGGGTTTGACACTGAAGCTTTCTTT.

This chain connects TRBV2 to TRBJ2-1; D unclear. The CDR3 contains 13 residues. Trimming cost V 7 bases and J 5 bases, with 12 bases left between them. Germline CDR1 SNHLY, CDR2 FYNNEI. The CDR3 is CASTTTWDNEQFF. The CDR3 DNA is TGTGCCAGCACAACTACTTGGGACAATGAGCAGTTCTTC.

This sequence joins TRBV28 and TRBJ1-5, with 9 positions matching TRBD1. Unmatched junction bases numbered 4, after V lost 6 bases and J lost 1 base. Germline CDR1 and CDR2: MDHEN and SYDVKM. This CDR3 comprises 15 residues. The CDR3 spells CASSPDRGSNQPQHF. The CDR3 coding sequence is TGTGCCAGCAGCCCGGACAGGGGAAGCAATCAGCCCCAGCATTTT.